This TCR beta chain appears in the sequencing data of a study of T cells after yellow fever vaccination. The sample holds many counts of this clonotype. TCRdb re-analysed the 5' RACE reads in MiXCR, keeping a single row per CDR3 protein. The data show some 200,000 distinct CDR3 sequences, 9.5% to 12% seen once. The CDR3 contains 16 residues. Trimming pared 0 bases from V and 2 bases from J, leaving 13 bases between. The germline V gene encodes CDR1 MGHRA and CDR2 YSYEKL. The chain uses TRBV4-1 and TRBJ2-5, with D possibly matching TRBD2 (6 bases). This TCR derives from a man aged 18-30 years who received the YFV17D yellow fever vaccine. The sample here was CD8+ T cells sorted from PBMCs, taken 15 days after the yellow fever booster vaccination. CDR3 bases: TGCGCCAGCAGCCAAGAGGGGTCCGCGGGGCAAGAGACCCAGTACTTC. Translated, it gives CASSQEGSAGQETQYF.